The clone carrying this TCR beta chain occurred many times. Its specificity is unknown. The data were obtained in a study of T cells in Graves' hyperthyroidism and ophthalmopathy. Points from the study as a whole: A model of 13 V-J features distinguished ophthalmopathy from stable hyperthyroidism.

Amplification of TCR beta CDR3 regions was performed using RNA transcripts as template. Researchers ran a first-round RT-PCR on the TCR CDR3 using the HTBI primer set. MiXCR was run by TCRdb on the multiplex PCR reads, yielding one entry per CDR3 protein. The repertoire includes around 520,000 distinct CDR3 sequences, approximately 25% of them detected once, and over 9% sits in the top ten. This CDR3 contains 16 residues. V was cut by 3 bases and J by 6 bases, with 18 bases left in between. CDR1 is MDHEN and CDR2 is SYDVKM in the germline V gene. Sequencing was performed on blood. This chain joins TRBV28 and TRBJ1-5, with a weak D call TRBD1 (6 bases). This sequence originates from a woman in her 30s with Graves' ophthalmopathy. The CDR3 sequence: CASSFSPHREVQPQHF. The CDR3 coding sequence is TGTGCCAGCAGTTTTAGCCCTCACAGGGAGGTTCAGCCCCAGCATTTT.